This T cell receptor beta chain stems from a study of shared clonotypes between healthy human individuals. Study observations and caveats: Sharing across four donors was highest in naive CD4 (approximately 5%) and lowest in memory CD8 (0.4%).

Donors were healthy HIV-negative adults without recently reported acute infections or vaccinations. In the authors' workflow: Junction-only immunoSEQ sequences carried no quality scores, so filtering differed. Assay: immunoSEQ multiplex PCR; the TCRdb copy retains only in-frame clones and omits some. D and trimming come from the DNA, and the V and J calls and clone size come from that table. Among 2 million to 2.5 million clones listed, about 90% were seen once. Concerning this clone: What it binds is unknown.

CDR3 length: 13 amino acids. Trimming stripped 0 bases from V and 10 bases from J, with 12 bases between. From germline, CDR1 is SGHAT and CDR2 FQNNGV. The clonotype was recovered from a young man in good health. Some clones in this sample may be carry-over from other donors' samples. Sequenced: naive CD4+ T cells from PBMCs. As to subset: CD45RA+ positively selected. The chain combines TRBV11-2 with TRBJ1-1; the D is unclear. The CDR3 DNA follows: TGTGCCAGCAGCTTAGATCGACCGAATGGAGCTTTCTTT. As protein: CASSLDRPNGAFF.